The clone carrying this TCR beta chain was seen ten or more times. This record belongs to a study of T-cell reconstitution after alpha-beta-depleted transplantation in children. Preparation of the TCRbeta library used unique molecular identifiers. A single record per CDR3 protein comes from TCRdb applying MiXCR to the PCR reads. The profile shows approximately 210,000 distinct CDR3 sequences, more than 12% of them singletons. The CDR3 length is 14 residues. Germline V lookup: CDR1 SQVTM, CDR2 ANQGSEA. Deletions cut 1 base from V and 6 bases from J, with 13 bases between. This sequence joins TRBV29-1 and TRBJ2-1; D is ambiguous. This clonotype was obtained from a human donor who donated a stem cell graft to a child with acute lymphoblastic leukemia. The sample was PBMCs from the stem cell graft donor, taken from the stem cell graft. The DNA for the CDR3 is TGCAGCGTTGAAGGAGGTAGTCTAATCAATGAGCAGTTCTTC. Translated: CSVEGGSLINEQFF.